This T cell receptor (beta chain) comes out of a study of blood T cell repertoires in COVID-19. Cohorts were determined from participant-reported clinical history. Germline loops: CDR1 MGHRA, CDR2 YSYEKL. J was trimmed by 4 bases and V by 4 bases; bases with no gene match: 15. The CDR3 consists of 17 residues. Original data processing: Amplification from reference gene primers served as the basis for estimated nucleated cell counts. The table came from immunoSEQ multiplex PCR; TCRdb's copy has only in-frame clones and leaves some out. V, J and clone size are taken as reported in that table, and D and trimming were inferred from the DNA itself. The table has 220,000 or so clones, nearly 90% seen once.

The sample consisted of PBMCs or T cells enriched from blood (not recorded which). This TCR came from a young man who had been exposed to COVID-19. The chain links TRBV4-1 to TRBJ2-5; TRBD2 aligns across 7 bases. CDR3 coding DNA: TGCGCCAGCAGCCGGGAAGGGTTGGGAGGGGCAAGAGAGACCCAGTACTTC. Its protein is CASSREGLGGARETQYF.